The 20 T cell receptor beta chains below come from one sample, sequenced in a study of neurological immune-mediated disorders. Using its own MiXCR run on the 5' RACE reads, TCRdb lists one record per CDR3 protein. The sample lists some 34,000 distinct CDR3 sequences; approximately 1.5% were seen once. The specimen sequenced was PBMCs. These receptors all come from a woman aged 25 to 39 with multiple sclerosis.

This clonotype was observed at least ten times. The chain carries TRBV4-2 and TRBJ1-2; 7 bases agree with TRBD1. The ends lost 3 bases at V and 8 bases at J; junction bases unmatched: 21. The CDR3 covers 18 residues. Per the germline V gene, CDR1 is LGHNA and CDR2 is YNFKEQ. The CDR3: CASSQRTGATGGLEGYTF. As DNA, the CDR3 is TGTGCCAGCAGCCAGAGAACAGGGGCTACGGGCGGCCTCGAGGGCTACACCTTC.

This clonotype was detected many times. The chain couples TRBV20-1 to TRBJ2-2; tentatively, D is TRBD2 (5 bases). Deletions cut 5 bases from V and 7 bases from J, with 14 bases between. Germline loops: CDR1 DFQATT, CDR2 SNEGSKA (reference sequence). This CDR3 is built from 13 residues. CDR3 residues: CSARPRAGGELFF. CDR3 in DNA: TGCAGTGCTCGCCCCCGGGCGGGCGGGGAGCTGTTTTTT.

This clonotype appeared many times. The chain uses TRBV7-9 and TRBJ2-7; either TRBD1 or TRBD2 may fit D (6 bases each). V lost 5 bases to trimming and J lost 3 bases, with 20 bases between them. The CDR3 spans 16 residues. In germline, CDR1 is SEHNR, CDR2 FQNEAQ (reference sequence). In nucleotides, the CDR3 is TGTGCCAGCAGCGACACGAATTTAGGGGGACTCTACGAGCAGTACTTC. This translates into CASSDTNLGGLYEQYF.

This clonotype is judged medium-sized. This sequence joins TRBV5-1 and TRBJ2-2; no firm D call. Trimming removed 6 bases at V and 1 base at J, with 10 bases between. CDR3 length: 14 amino acids. Germline V gives CDR1 SGHRS, CDR2 YFSETQ. The CDR3 loop reads CASTGPWNTGELFF. DNA of the CDR3: TGCGCCAGCACTGGCCCCTGGAACACCGGGGAGCTGTTTTTT.

This clonotype was seen repeatedly, ten times or more. The gene calls are TRBV7-6 and TRBJ2-3, with D hard to call. Germline V gene sequence: CDR1 SGHVS, CDR2 FNYEAQ. This CDR3 is built from 11 residues. Trimming left V 5 bases short and J 6 bases short, with 6 bases between. The CDR3 is CASSGRDTQYF. CDR3 bases: TGTGCCAGCAGCGGTCGGGATACGCAGTATTTT.

This clonotype was counted ten times or more. This rearrangement joins TRBV7-8 to TRBJ1-1; D call uncertain. Trimming stripped 4 bases from V and 4 bases from J, with 7 bases between. In germline, CDR1 is SGHVS, CDR2 FQNEAQ. The CDR3 has 12 amino acids. CDR3 sequence reads: CASSSIGTEAFF. CDR3 nucleotides: TGTGCCAGCAGCTCGATCGGCACTGAAGCTTTCTTT.

Ten or more counts support this clonotype. The V call is TRBV9, the J call TRBJ1-5; tentatively, D is TRBD1 (5 bases). Trimming took off 2 bases at V and 0 bases at J, with 9 bases between the two ends. Germline CDR1 reads SGDLS; CDR2 reads YYNGEE. The CDR3 loop spans 15 amino acids. CDR3 in amino acids: CASSVGDHSNQPQHF. The CDR3 DNA follows: TGTGCCAGCAGCGTGGGGGATCATAGCAATCAGCCCCAGCATTTT. Full variable domain (rest looked up from reference TRBV9 and TRBJ1-5): DSGVTQTPKHLITATGQRVTLRCSPRSGDLSVYWYQQSLDQGLQFLIQYYNGEERAKGNILERFSAQQFPDLHSELNLSSLELGDSALYFCASSVGDHSNQPQHFGDGTRLSIL.

This clonotype has a count of ten or more. V usage is TRBV6-2 or TRBV6-3 and J usage is TRBJ2-7; 10 bases match TRBD2. V lost 4 bases, J lost 1 base, and 4 bases stayed unmatched. This CDR3 contains 15 residues. Germline V gene lookup returns CDR1 MNHEY and CDR2 SVGEGT. DNA for the CDR3: TGTGCCAGCAGTTTAGGACTAGCGGTTTCCTACGAGCAGTACTTC. Amino acid sequence: CASSLGLAVSYEQYF.

This clonotype was seen ten or more times. J is TRBJ2-2 and V is TRBV20-1; D not certain. This CDR3 region has 13 residues. Germline V lookup: CDR1 DFQATT, CDR2 SNEGSKA (reference sequence). Trimming pared 6 bases from V and 2 bases from J, leaving 10 bases between. This CDR3 reads CSARVTNTGELFF. The CDR3 bases are TGCAGTGCCCGAGTAACAAACACCGGGGAGCTGTTTTTT.

This clonotype was picked up many times. The V and J genes are TRBV29-1 and TRBJ2-3; 12 bases are shared with TRBD1. Looked up from germline, CDR1 is SQVTM and CDR2 is ANQGSEA. CDR3 length: 13 residues. V was clipped by 4 bases and J by 4 bases; unmatched bases: 0. The CDR3 sequence: CSVGDRGPDTQYF. CDR3 sequence (DNA): TGCAGCGTTGGGGACAGGGGGCCAGATACGCAGTATTTT.

This clonotype was detected many times. This chain uses TRBV6-2 or TRBV6-3 with TRBJ2-5; 7 nucleotides match TRBD2. CDR3 length: 13 residues. Per germline, CDR1 MNHEY and CDR2 SVGEGT. The trim removed 6 bases at V and 3 bases at J, leaving 4 bases unmatched. This CDR3 is CASRGAGKETQYF. CDR3 nucleotide sequence: TGTGCCAGCAGGGGAGCGGGGAAAGAGACCCAGTACTTC.

This clonotype was observed at least ten times. This chain connects TRBV20-1 to TRBJ2-1; D is perhaps TRBD1 or TRBD2 (7 bases each). This CDR3 region has 15 residues. From germline, CDR1 is DFQATT and CDR2 SNEGSKA (reference sequence). Trimming took off 3 bases at V and 6 bases at J, with 18 bases between the two ends. The CDR3 region has the DNA TGCAGTGCTAGCAGGGGGGGAAGTCGGGTCAATGAGCAGTTCTTC. Encoded protein: CSASRGGSRVNEQFF.

This clonotype was recorded many times. The chain joins TRBV6-5 to TRBJ2-6; no clear D. V gave up 7 bases and J gave up 4 bases, with 8 bases separating them. The V gene's germline CDR1 is MNHEY and CDR2 SVGAGI. CDR3 length: 13 amino acids. CDR3 loop: CASISQGANVLTF. CDR3 nucleotides: TGTGCCAGCATTTCTCAGGGGGCCAACGTCCTGACTTTC.

The chain couples TRBV7-6 to TRBJ2-1; 8 bases are a match to TRBD1. There are 15 residues in the CDR3. The J segment lost 4 bases and the V segment lost 5 bases, leaving 7 bases of the junction unmatched. Germline-derived CDR1 and CDR2 are SGHVS and FNYEAQ. CDR3 nucleotides: TGTGCCAGCAGCCCCGGGACAGGCAATTACAATGAGCAGTTCTTC. It is translated as CASSPGTGNYNEQFF.

This clonotype was detected ten times or more. The V gene is TRBV10-3, the J gene TRBJ1-5, with 9 bases matching TRBD1. The CDR3 has 15 amino acids. Trimming at V came to 0 bases and at J to 4 bases, leaving 1 base not matched to a gene. The germline CDR1 and CDR2 sequences are ENHRY and SYGVKD. The CDR3 is CAISESTGGNQPQHF. In DNA form, the CDR3 reads TGTGCCATCAGTGAGTCGACAGGGGGGAATCAGCCCCAGCATTTT.

This clonotype was seen ten or more times. V and J are TRBV7-2 and TRBJ2-5; a possible D gene is TRBD1 (6 bases). The V end lost 8 bases, the J end lost 0 bases, and 10 bases lay between the germline ends. This CDR3 has 13 residues. CDR1 SGHTA and CDR2 FQGNSA come from the germline V gene. The CDR3 sequence is CASSGQHQETQYF. CDR3 nucleotide sequence: TGTGCCAGCTCAGGACAGCACCAAGAGACCCAGTACTTC. Full variable domain (remainder filled in from reference TRBV7-2 and TRBJ2-5): GAGVSQSPSNKVTEKGKDVELRCDPISGHTALYWYRQSLGQGLEFLIYFQGNSAPDKSGLPSDRFSAERTGGSVSTLTIQRTQQEDSAVYLCASSGQHQETQYFGPGTRLLVL.

This clonotype was recorded at least ten times. The rearrangement joins TRBV20-1 to TRBJ2-1, with D uncertain. The CDR3 loop spans 14 amino acids. The ends were cut back, 3 bases at V and 10 bases at J, with 19 bases in the middle. Germline V gives CDR1 DFQATT, CDR2 SNEGSKA (reference sequence). The CDR3 region has the DNA TGCAGTGCTAGTCAAATATCGACCCCAAGCGAGCAGTTCTTC. Translating it yields CSASQISTPSEQFF.

This clonotype came up many times. The chain recombines TRBV11-3 with TRBJ2-5, with a weak D call TRBD1 (5 bases). The CDR3 consists of 15 residues. The ends were cut back, 6 bases at V and 2 bases at J, with 16 bases in the middle. The V gene's germline CDR1 is SGHNT and CDR2 YENEEA. The CDR3 DNA reads TGTGCCAGCAGTCAGGGCGTGTCAGGACAAGAGACCCAGTACTTC. Its protein is CASSQGVSGQETQYF.

This chain joins TRBV4-2 and TRBJ1-5, with 8 bases identical to TRBD1. The CDR3 covers 16 residues. Germline CDR1 LGHNA, CDR2 YNFKEQ. J was trimmed by 4 bases and V by 0 bases; bases with no gene match: 5. The DNA of the CDR3 is TGTGCCAGCAGCCAAGATCAGGGGGCTTCGAATCAGCCCCAGCATTTT. As protein: CASSQDQGASNQPQHF.

This clonotype was counted many times. The chain joins TRBV6-4 to TRBJ2-3, with 8 bases that match TRBD2. CDR1 and CDR2 from the germline V gene are MRHNA and SNTAGT. This CDR3 has 14 residues. With 4 bases clipped from V and 4 bases from J, the junction kept 4 bases outside the gene matches. The CDR3 loop is CASSAGGASDTQYF. CDR3 DNA sequence: TGTGCCAGCAGTGCCGGGGGGGCCTCAGATACGCAGTATTTT.